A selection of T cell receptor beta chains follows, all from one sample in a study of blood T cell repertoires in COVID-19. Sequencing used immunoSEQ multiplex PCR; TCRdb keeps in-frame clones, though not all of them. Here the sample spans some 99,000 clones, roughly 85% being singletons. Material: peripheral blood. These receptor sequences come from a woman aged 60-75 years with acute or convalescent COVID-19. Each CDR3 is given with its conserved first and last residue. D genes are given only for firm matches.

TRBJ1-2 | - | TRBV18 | CASTETGAAYGYTF | TGTGCCAGCACCGAGACAGGTGCTGCCTATGGCTACACCTTC
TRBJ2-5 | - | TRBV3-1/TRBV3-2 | CASLSYPGETQYF | TGTGCCAGCCTATCATACCCCGGGGAGACCCAGTACTTC
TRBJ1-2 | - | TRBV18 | CASSPLRDVDGYTF | TGTGCCAGCTCACCGCTCAGGGATGTCGATGGCTACACCTTC
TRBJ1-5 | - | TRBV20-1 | CSASGRVQQPQHF | TGCAGTGCTAGTGGCAGGGTTCAACAGCCCCAGCATTTT
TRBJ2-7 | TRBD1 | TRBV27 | CASRSTSGQVGNSYEQYF | TGTGCCAGCAGATCAACCTCCGGACAGGTGGGGAATTCCTACGAGCAGTACTTC
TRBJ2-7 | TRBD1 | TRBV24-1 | CATSDVAGGRYEQYF | TGTGCCACCAGTGACGTTGCAGGGGGCAGGTACGAGCAGTACTTC
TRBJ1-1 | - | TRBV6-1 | CASSEFAGSNTEAFF | TGTGCCAGCAGTGAGTTTGCGGGGTCGAACACTGAAGCTTTCTTT
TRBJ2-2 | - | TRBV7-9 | CASSLGGSSGELFF | TGTGCCAGCAGCTTGGGAGGCTCCTCCGGGGAGCTGTTTTTT
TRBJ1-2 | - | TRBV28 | CASVQENYGYTF | TGTGCCAGCGTCCAGGAAAACTATGGCTACACCTTC
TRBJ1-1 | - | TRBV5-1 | CASSPKAGRQAFF | TGCGCCAGCAGCCCGAAAGCGGGACGGCAGGCTTTCTTT
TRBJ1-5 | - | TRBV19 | CATKDTGIRQYSNQPQHF | TGTGCCACCAAGGACACCGGCATCCGACAATATAGCAATCAGCCCCAGCATTTT
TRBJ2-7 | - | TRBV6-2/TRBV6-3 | CASSYSGPGAEQYF | TGTGCCAGCAGTTACTCTGGGCCCGGTGCCGAGCAGTACTTC
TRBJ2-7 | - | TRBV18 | CASSPFHRDITVSEQYF | TGTGCCAGCTCACCCTTTCACCGGGACATCACTGTTAGCGAGCAGTACTTC
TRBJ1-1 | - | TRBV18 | CASSRTRGTEAFF | TGTGCCAGCTCACGGACCAGGGGAACTGAAGCTTTCTTT
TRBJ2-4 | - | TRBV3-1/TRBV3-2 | CASSPSFDRRRHF | TGTGCCAGCAGCCCCTCCTTTGACAGGCGGCGTCACTTC